These 14 T cell receptor beta chains were sequenced from one sample in a study of T-cell reconstitution after alpha-beta-depleted transplantation in children. Preparation of the TCRbeta library involved a method that used unique molecular identifiers. In TCRdb, the PCR reads were re-called with MiXCR into one record per CDR3 protein. The sample carries 250,000 to 400,000 distinct CDR3 sequences, approximately 23% recorded once. Specimen: PBMCs, mostly from graft donor cells, collected 180 days after TCRalphabeta/CD19-depleted stem cell transplant. The receptors were gathered from a male patient younger than 18 who had a stem cell transplant for acute lymphoblastic leukemia, so the T cells may come from the graft donor.

This clonotype was found a few times. The V and J genes are TRBV7-9 and TRBJ2-1, with 10 bases fitting TRBD2. Germline V CDR1 and CDR2: SEHNR, FQNEAQ (reference sequence). The J segment lost 5 bases and the V segment lost 5 bases, leaving 9 bases of the junction unmatched. CDR3 length equals 16 residues. The CDR3 DNA reads as TGTGCCAGCAGCCGCACCGGGACTAGCGAAGACAATGAGCAGTTCTTC. Translated: CASSRTGTSEDNEQFF.

This chain connects TRBV20-1 to TRBJ2-3, with 13 bases lining up with TRBD2. J lost 5 bases, V lost 4 bases, and 3 bases had no gene match. This CDR3 region has 14 residues. Germline V lookup: CDR1 DFQATT, CDR2 SNEGSKA (reference sequence). This CDR3 is CSAKTSGRLDTQYF. DNA for the CDR3: TGCAGTGCTAAGACTAGCGGGAGGTTAGATACGCAGTATTTT.

J is TRBJ2-2 and V is TRBV3-1; D unresolved. V was shortened by 3 bases and J by 6 bases, with 5 bases between the two germline ends. Per the germline V gene, CDR1 is LGHDT and CDR2 is YNNKEL (reference sequence). The CDR3 sequence is 12 residues long. As DNA, the CDR3 is TGTGCCAGCAGCCAGTTGGCCGGGGAGCTGTTTTTT. It encodes CASSQLAGELFF.

The chain combines TRBV10-3 with TRBJ1-6, with TRBD1 matching 7 bases. CDR1 is ENHRY and CDR2 is SYGVKD in the germline V gene. This CDR3 is 15 amino acids long. With V trimmed by 5 bases and J by 4 bases, 5 bases remained unmatched. This CDR3 is CAISRGQEYNSPLHF. CDR3 coding DNA: TGTGCCATCAGTCGTGGACAGGAGTATAATTCACCCCTCCACTTT.

The chain is built from TRBV20-1 and TRBJ2-1; D is possibly TRBD2 (6 bases). The germline V gene encodes CDR1 DFQATT and CDR2 SNEGSKA (reference sequence). The CDR3 runs 15 residues. V lost 3 bases and J lost 12, with 24 bases in between. The DNA for the CDR3 is TGCAGTGCTAGCGTGGCACGGGGGAGCCTCCCCGGGCAGTTCTTC. Its translation: CSASVARGSLPGQFF.

V gene TRBV5-1 combines with J gene TRBJ2-1; the match to TRBD2 covers 10 bases. The CDR3 is made up of 15 amino acids. Germline assignment: CDR1 SGHRS and CDR2 YFSETQ. With 0 bases clipped from V and 7 bases from J, the junction kept 4 bases outside the gene matches. In nucleotides, the CDR3 is TGCGCCAGCAGCTTGGATACTAGCGGGATTAATGAGCAGTTCTTC. Protein product: CASSLDTSGINEQFF.

This clonotype was observed once. J is TRBJ2-1 and V is TRBV14; the match to TRBD1 covers 8 bases. With V trimmed by 2 bases and J by 9 bases, 3 bases remained unmatched. CDR1 is SGHDN and CDR2 is FVKESK in the germline V gene. There are 13 residues in the CDR3. The CDR3 sequence is CASSQQGAGEQFF. CDR3 nucleotide sequence: TGTGCCAGCAGCCAACAGGGGGCTGGTGAGCAGTTCTTC.

This clonotype was recorded a few times. V usage is TRBV20-1 and J usage is TRBJ1-5; 7 positions match TRBD1. This CDR3 contains 16 residues. Germline V gene lookup returns CDR1 DFQATT and CDR2 SNEGSKA (reference sequence). Trimming removed 1 base from V and 0 bases from J; junction bases left unmatched: 6. The CDR3 region is CSARGGQIHSNQPQHF. CDR3 sequence (DNA): TGCAGTGCTAGAGGGGGACAGATACATAGCAATCAGCCCCAGCATTTT.

This sequence joins TRBV9 and TRBJ2-2; 8 bases line up with TRBD2. The CDR3 totals 13 residues. The V gene's germline CDR1 is SGDLS and CDR2 YYNGEE. V was clipped by 3 bases and J by 5 bases; unmatched bases: 0. The DNA for the CDR3 is TGTGCCAGCAGCGGACTAGCGACCGGGGAGCTGTTTTTT. As protein: CASSGLATGELFF.

The chain couples TRBV10-1 to TRBJ2-7; 8 nucleotides match TRBD1. V dropped 6 bases and J dropped 2; count of bases not matched to a gene: 9. Germline CDR1 and CDR2: WNHNN and SYGVQD (reference sequence). The CDR3 spans 15 residues. CDR3 amino acids: CASSYTDRGTYEQYF. The CDR3 DNA follows: TGCGCCAGCAGCTACACCGACAGGGGAACCTACGAGCAGTACTTC.

This clonotype was counted only a few times. This sequence joins TRBV10-2 and TRBJ2-7; D is undetermined. The ends were cut back, 0 bases at V and 6 bases at J, with 3 bases in the middle. Germline lookup yields CDR1 WSHSY and CDR2 SAAADI. The CDR3 extends over 11 amino acids. This CDR3 reads CASSESGEQYF. DNA of the CDR3: TGCGCCAGCAGTGAGTCGGGCGAGCAGTACTTC.

This chain uses TRBV28 with TRBJ2-3, with TRBD1 identical over 10 bases. From germline, CDR1 is MDHEN and CDR2 SYDVKM. The ends lost 6 bases at V and 7 bases at J; junction bases unmatched: 10. There are 15 residues in the CDR3. The CDR3 region is CASRLRDRGRNTQYF. Written as DNA, the CDR3 is TGTGCCAGCAGACTCCGGGACAGGGGTAGAAATACGCAGTATTTT.

This clonotype was counted a few times. DNA of the CDR3: TGTGCCAGCAGAAAAGAACAGGGTAGGACCGGGGAGCTGTTTTTT. Translated, it gives CASRKEQGRTGELFF. The V gene is TRBV12-3 or TRBV12-4, the J gene TRBJ2-2, with a weak D call TRBD1 (6 bases). V was pared by 6 bases and J by 5 bases, with 16 bases between. The CDR3 consists of 15 residues.

This clonotype was seen a few times. The chain combines TRBV20-1 with TRBJ2-7; a possible D gene is TRBD2 (6 bases). The CDR3 totals 13 residues. V was cut by 1 base and J by 3 bases, with 10 bases left in between. Germline CDR1 DFQATT, CDR2 SNEGSKA (reference sequence). The DNA for the CDR3 is TGCAGTGCTAGAGTGCCTAGCGACTACGAGCAGTACTTC. Residues: CSARVPSDYEQYF.